What follows are 10 T cell receptor beta chains derived from one specimen sequenced in a study of blood T cell repertoires in COVID-19. Method: immunoSEQ multiplex PCR; TCRdb's copy keeps in-frame clones and lacks some. Of some 140,000 clones listed, approximately 87% are singletons. The specimen sequenced was peripheral blood. Receptors were obtained from a man aged 45-65 years with active COVID-19.

The chain couples TRBV4-3 to TRBJ1-2; D remains unclear. V lost 0 bases and J lost 5, with 7 bases in between. The CDR3 is 13 amino acids. Germline-derived CDR1 and CDR2 are LGHNA and YSLEER. The CDR3 DNA sequence: TGCGCCAGCAGCCAAGATGGGCATTATGGCTACACCTTC. Protein sequence: CASSQDGHYGYTF.

V and J are TRBV21-1 and TRBJ1-2; TRBD1 is the table's D call, not checked against the DNA. TRBV21-1 is listed as a pseudogene. The CDR3 contains 16 residues. CDR3 in amino acids: CASNNSIMTVNYGYTF. The CDR3 region has the DNA TGTGCCAGCAACAACTCAATCATGACAGTGAACTATGGCTACACCTTC.

This chain links TRBV11-2 with TRBJ2-2; the D gene is possibly TRBD2 (5 bases). Between the trimmed V and J ends, which lost 4 bases and 0 bases, there was a span of 6 bases. Germline V lookup: CDR1 SGHAT, CDR2 FQNNGV. The CDR3 has 14 amino acids. CDR3: CASSSRANTGELFF. The CDR3 DNA follows: TGTGCCAGCAGCTCGCGGGCGAACACCGGGGAGCTGTTTTTT.

This clone was counted only a few times. The chain recombines TRBV11-3 with TRBJ2-7; 8 positions agree with TRBD2. The junction had 8 bases not matched to a gene; V was cut back by 5 bases and J by 2 bases. This CDR3 spans 15 amino acids. Germline V gene lookup returns CDR1 SGHNT and CDR2 YENEEA. CDR3: CASSLGRGPAYEQYF. The DNA for the CDR3 is TGTGCCAGCAGCCTCGGGAGGGGCCCTGCCTACGAGCAGTACTTC. Based on the CDR3 plus reference TRBV11-3 and TRBJ2-7, the full variable domain is EAGVVQSPRYKIIEKKQPVAFWCNPISGHNTLYWYLQNLGQGPELLIRYENEEAVDDSQLPKDRFSAERLKGVDSTLKIQPAELGDSAVYLCASSLGRGPAYEQYFGPGTRLTVT.

The CDR3 DNA is TGTGCCAGCAGTTACCCCTCGACAGGGACAGACACCATATATTTT. Translating gives CASSYPSTGTDTIYF. V is TRBV6-5 and J is TRBJ1-3, with 7 positions matching TRBD1. CDR1 is MNHEY and CDR2 is SVGAGI in the germline V gene. CDR3 size: 15 residues. With 2 bases clipped from V and 8 bases from J, the junction kept 9 bases outside the gene matches.

The chain links TRBV4-3 to TRBJ1-2; no reliable D call. Germline CDR1 reads LGHNA; CDR2 reads YSLEER. The V and J ends lost 4 bases and 2 bases respectively, with 14 bases between them. The CDR3 consists of 15 residues. The DNA for the CDR3 is TGCGCCAGCAGCCCTTCCCAGGCGTGGAACTATGGCTACACCTTC. Translation: CASSPSQAWNYGYTF.

J is TRBJ2-3 and V is TRBV7-2; the match to TRBD2 covers 13 bases. The length of the CDR3 is 14 residues. Germline-derived CDR1 and CDR2 are SGHTA and FQGNSA. The V gene end was trimmed by 5 bases and the J gene end by 6 bases; junction bases not matched to a gene: 2. Written as DNA, the CDR3 is TGTGCCAGCAGCACGGGACTAGCGGGGGATACGCAGTATTTT. This sequence encodes CASSTGLAGDTQYF. The whole variable domain, remainder taken from reference TRBV7-2 and TRBJ2-3, is GAGVSQSPSNKVTEKGKDVELRCDPISGHTALYWYRQSLGQGLEFLIYFQGNSAPDKSGLPSDRFSAERTGGSVSTLTIQRTQQEDSAVYLCASSTGLAGDTQYFGPGTRLTVL.

The genes are TRBV5-1 and TRBJ1-6; 7 nucleotides agree with TRBD1. This CDR3 has 12 residues. J gave up 10 bases and V 7 bases, and 5 bases lay outside the gene matches. CDR1 and CDR2 (germline): SGHRS, YFSETQ. CDR3 protein: CASRQGNSPLHF. As DNA, the CDR3 is TGCGCCAGCCGACAGGGAAACTCACCCCTCCACTTT.

J is TRBJ2-1 and V is TRBV27, with D perhaps matching TRBD2 (6 bases). The CDR3 is 15 amino acids. Trimming took off 0 bases at V and 8 bases at J, with 14 bases between the two ends. Germline lookup yields CDR1 MNHEY and CDR2 SMNVEV (reference sequence). Written as DNA, the CDR3 is TGTGCCAGCAGTTTATCGGGGGGTTTGACGGATGAGCAGTTCTTC. Amino acids: CASSLSGGLTDEQFF.

The chain is built from TRBV5-4 and TRBJ2-3, with D maybe TRBD2 (6 bases). Trimming stripped 4 bases from V and 4 bases from J, with 16 bases between. The V gene's germline CDR1 is SGHNT and CDR2 YYREEE (reference sequence). The CDR3 has 15 amino acids. Here the CDR3 reads CASSELERAADTQYF. The CDR3 region has the DNA TGTGCCAGCAGCGAGTTAGAGCGGGCTGCAGATACGCAGTATTTT.